This T cell receptor (beta chain) was observed in a study of cytomegalovirus exposure and HLA in healthy donors. Notes on the study in general: Upon later analysis, TCR association rates were observed to vary by HLA locus, being highest for DRB1 and lowest for HLA-C.

Every donor was a healthy person donating bone marrow. About this clone itself: Its antigen is as yet unknown.

Germline CDR1 is SGHRS and CDR2 is YFSETQ. V was clipped by 4 bases and J by 0 bases; unmatched bases: 7. The CDR3 spans 16 residues. Vbeta (60) and Jbeta (13) primers were used in the PCR. Libraries were prepared by immunoSEQ multiplex PCR; TCRdb keeps only in-frame clonotypes and omits some of them. The sample lists 72,000 or so clones; 70% to 75% were seen once. This clonotype originated in a human donor in good health. The genes are TRBV5-1 and TRBJ2-1; 7 bases are a match to TRBD1. Sequences were obtained from PBMCs. CDR3 sequence: CASSLLTGDSYNEQFF. The CDR3 coding sequence is TGCGCCAGCAGCCTTCTCACAGGGGACTCCTACAATGAGCAGTTCTTC.